The present entry profiles one TCR beta chain with its context. Its antigen is not identified. These data belong to a study of T cell responses to AZD1222 COVID-19 vaccine. Study outcomes and limitations: Within unmutated variant regions lay the reported targets of nearly half of spike-specific TCRs.

The germline gives CDR1 MNHNY, CDR2 SVGAGI (reference sequence). The CDR3 is 13 amino acids. Trimming pared 4 bases from V and 3 bases from J, leaving 10 bases between. Generated by immunoSEQ multiplex PCR, the TCRdb table keeps only in-frame clones and is missing some. Recorded for this sample: about 140,000 clones. The chain links TRBV6-6 to TRBJ2-7; a possible D gene is TRBD2 (5 bases). The sequence was collected from an adult in good health. Sequencing used peripheral blood. The CDR3, as DNA: TGTGCCAGCAGTTTACGGGGTATCTACGAGCAGTACTTC. Residues: CASSLRGIYEQYF.